These 23 T cell receptor beta chains originate from one sample sequenced in a study of early T cells in non-severe SARS-CoV-2 infection. MiXCR, applied by TCRdb to the 5' RACE reads, yields one record per CDR3 protein. The table lists around 77,000 distinct CDR3 sequences, 5% of them singletons. The sample was whole blood, taken at baseline. Receptors were obtained from an adult who was a healthcare worker with PCR-confirmed SARS-CoV-2 infection or an uninfected control (not recorded which).

V and J are TRBV2 and TRBJ2-7; 7 nucleotides match TRBD1. V was pared by 6 bases and J by 3 bases, with 8 bases of the junction left unmatched. Looked up from germline, CDR1 is SNHLY and CDR2 is FYNNEI. The CDR3 spans 14 residues. This CDR3 reads CASRGGVSVYEQYF. The CDR3 DNA follows: TGTGCCAGCAGAGGGGGCGTTTCCGTCTACGAGCAGTACTTC.

The table lists this clonotype with many counts. The V call is TRBV11-3, the J call TRBJ1-6, with 7 bases that match TRBD1. Germline assignment: CDR1 SGHNT and CDR2 YENEEA. This CDR3 is built from 14 residues. Losses at the gene ends were 6 bases for V and 9 bases for J; bases not matched to a gene: 8. The CDR3 DNA reads as TGTGCCAGCAGGCCTCCGGGACAGATTTCACCCCTCCACTTT. It specifies CASRPPGQISPLHF.

This clonotype was picked up many times. The V call is TRBV5-1, the J call TRBJ2-3; 7 bases line up with TRBD1. Germline assignment: CDR1 SGHRS and CDR2 YFSETQ. The V and J ends lost 4 bases and 3 bases, in that order; junction bases with no gene match: 5. The CDR3 is 14 residues long. The CDR3 reads CASSPDRPTDTQYF. The CDR3 DNA reads as TGCGCCAGCAGCCCGGACAGGCCAACAGATACGCAGTATTTT.

This clonotype was recorded many times. Relative to the germline gene, one junction end is altered; a read error may explain this. J is TRBJ1-1 and V is TRBV6-1; D is ambiguous. The CDR3 sequence is 14 residues long. Germline assignment: CDR1 MNHNS and CDR2 SASEGT. CDR3: CASREGMSSTEAFF. CDR3 in DNA: TGTGCCAGCAGAGAAGGCATGTCATCCACTGAAGCTTTCTTT.

This clonotype was counted ten times or more. This chain uses TRBV6-4 with TRBJ2-2; 11 bases align to TRBD2. The germline V gene encodes CDR1 MRHNA and CDR2 SNTAGT. V dropped 5 bases and J dropped 7; count of bases not matched to a gene: 3. This CDR3 has 14 residues. CDR3 amino acids: CASSNLAGGGELFF. The CDR3 region has the DNA TGTGCCAGCAGTAACCTAGCGGGAGGCGGGGAGCTGTTTTTT.

The chain is built from TRBV6-5 and TRBJ2-3; 7 bases map to TRBD1. CDR1 MNHEY and CDR2 SVGAGI come from the germline V gene. The CDR3 totals 14 residues. J was trimmed by 0 bases and V by 6 bases; bases with no gene match: 3. CDR3 loop: CASSRGQSTDTQYF. CDR3 DNA sequence: TGTGCCAGCAGCCGGGGACAGAGCACAGATACGCAGTATTTT.

On this clonotype: A read error may explain this, as a much larger clone is one base away. The chain carries TRBV5-5 and TRBJ2-7; D possibly corresponds to TRBD1 (7 bases). Trimming took off 4 bases at V and 2 bases at J, with 13 bases between the two ends. The CDR3 is 14 amino acids. In germline, CDR1 is SGHKS, CDR2 YYEKEE (reference sequence). The CDR3 coding sequence is TGTGCCAGCAGCCGCGGGACAGTGGCCTACGAGCAGTACTTC. It translates to CASSRGTVAYEQYF.

This clonotype has ten or more counts. J is TRBJ2-1 and V is TRBV7-6; D possibly corresponds to TRBD2 (5 bases). Trimming removed 5 bases from V and 0 bases from J, with 11 bases in between. The CDR3 loop spans 15 amino acids. Germline CDR1 and CDR2: SGHVS and FNYEAQ. The CDR3 spells CASSPDSSSYNEQFF. CDR3 coding DNA: TGTGCCAGCAGCCCGGACTCAAGCTCCTACAATGAGCAGTTCTTC. The variable domain in full, completed from reference TRBV7-6 and TRBJ2-1, reads GAGVSQSPRYKVTKRGQDVALRCDPISGHVSLYWYRQALGQGPEFLTYFNYEAQQDKSGLPNDRFSAERPEGSISTLTIQRTEQRDSAMYRCASSPDSSSYNEQFFGPGTRLTVL.

CDR3 protein: CASSFGGGTDTQYF. Written as DNA, the CDR3 is TGTGCCAGCAGCTTCGGCGGGGGCACAGATACGCAGTATTTT. This chain uses TRBV11-3 with TRBJ2-3, with D possibly TRBD2 on 6 matching bases. CDR3 length: 14 residues. Looked up from germline, CDR1 is SGHNT and CDR2 is YENEEA. V gave up 3 bases and J gave up 1 base, with 8 bases separating them.

In its sample, this clonotype was seen a few times. The CDR3 coding sequence is TGTGCCAGCAGCGATAGGACTAGCGCGTACAATGAGCAGTTCTTC. Translating it yields CASSDRTSAYNEQFF. This sequence joins TRBV13 and TRBJ2-1, with 9 positions matching TRBD2. The CDR3 totals 15 residues. Trimming at V came to 5 bases and at J to 4 bases, leaving 6 bases not matched to a gene. Germline V gene data show CDR1 as PRHDT and CDR2 as FYEKMQ (reference sequence).

This clonotype was counted at least ten times. This sequence joins TRBV7-3 and TRBJ2-4; TRBD2 might be the D (5 bases). In germline, CDR1 is SGHTA, CDR2 FQGTGA. V was trimmed by 5 bases and J by 6 bases, leaving 20 bases between them. CDR3 length: 16 amino acids. The CDR3 bases are TGTGCCAGCAGCCCCCGGAGCGGAGGCATGGGAAACATTCAGTACTTC. Translating it yields CASSPRSGGMGNIQYF.

This clonotype has a count of ten or more. This chain connects TRBV7-2 to TRBJ2-5; D not resolved. From germline, CDR1 is SGHTA and CDR2 FQGNSA. There are 13 residues in the CDR3. Between the trimmed V and J ends, which lost 1 base and 4 bases, there was a span of 7 bases. The CDR3, as DNA: TGTGCCAGCAGCTTAGATTATGGAGAGACCCAGTACTTC. Its protein product is CASSLDYGETQYF.

This clonotype appeared many times. The V and J genes are TRBV2 and TRBJ2-1; 9 bases are a match to TRBD2. The J segment lost 4 bases and the V segment lost 2 bases, leaving 3 bases of the junction unmatched. In germline, CDR1 is SNHLY, CDR2 FYNNEI. This CDR3 has 15 residues. CDR3: CASSEPSGTYNEQFF. CDR3 nucleotides: TGTGCCAGCAGTGAACCTAGCGGGACTTACAATGAGCAGTTCTTC.

V is TRBV18 and J is TRBJ2-2, with 10 nucleotides matching TRBD2. Germline CDR1 is KGHSH and CDR2 is LQKENI. V lost 1 base and J lost 7; bases outside the gene matches: 6. The CDR3 runs to 16 residues. The CDR3 loop is CASSPQLAGEVGELFF. The CDR3, as DNA: TGTGCCAGCTCACCACAGCTAGCGGGAGAGGTCGGGGAGCTGTTTTTT.

The chain joins TRBV19 to TRBJ2-5; D could derive from TRBD1 or TRBD2 (5 bases each). The CDR3 totals 12 residues. CDR1 and CDR2 (germline): LNHDA, SQIVND (reference sequence). Trimming left V 8 bases short and J 5 bases short, with 12 bases between. CDR3 amino acids: CASGTAPETQYF. The CDR3 DNA sequence: TGTGCCAGTGGGACCGCGCCGGAGACCCAGTACTTC.

J is TRBJ2-7 and V is TRBV2; 7 bases agree with TRBD2. This CDR3 is 12 amino acids long. V was pared by 7 bases and J by 5 bases, with 5 bases of the junction left unmatched. Germline CDR1 reads SNHLY; CDR2 reads FYNNEI. In DNA, the CDR3 is TGTGCCAGCAACCCGGGAGGAGACGAGCAGTACTTC. Translation: CASNPGGDEQYF.

This clonotype has at least ten counts. This rearrangement joins TRBV10-1 to TRBJ1-1; D ambiguous. The CDR3 contains 16 residues. The germline V gene has CDR1 WNHNN and CDR2 SYGVQD (reference sequence). V lost 4 bases, J lost 1 base, and 16 bases lay in between. The CDR3 DNA is TGCGCCAGCAGTGGGAATGCGGGAGTGGCGAACACTGAAGCTTTCTTT. This translates into CASSGNAGVANTEAFF.

This clonotype appeared a few times. The rearrangement uses TRBV19 and TRBJ1-1; D not certain. CDR1 is LNHDA and CDR2 is SQIVND in the germline V gene (reference sequence). This CDR3 has 12 amino acids. V lost 3 bases and J 11 bases, leaving 13 bases between the germline ends. The CDR3 protein is CASSITTRSAFF. CDR3 bases: TGTGCCAGTAGTATTACCACCCGGTCTGCTTTCTTT.

This clonotype was seen ten or more times. CDR3 coding DNA: TGTGCTAGTGGTTTGGCCCGACAGGTCCAGGAGACCCAGTACTTC. Its protein is CASGLARQVQETQYF. The chain has TRBV12-5 and TRBJ2-5; TRBD1 is a possible D gene (6 bases). V dropped 1 base and J dropped 5 bases, with 14 bases sitting between them. Germline-derived CDR1 and CDR2 are LGHNT and FRNRAP. This CDR3 contains 15 residues.

This clonotype has a handful of counts. The chain is built from TRBV21-1 and TRBJ2-5; the table's TRBD1 call for D was not verified on the DNA. TRBV21-1 is tagged as a pseudogene. The CDR3 length is 13 residues. The CDR3 coding sequence is TGTGCCACCAACAGGGAGTCTCCAGAGACCCAGTACTTC. It encodes CATNRESPETQYF.

This clonotype was counted only a few times. This chain uses TRBV7-6 with TRBJ2-5; 7 bases agree with TRBD1. CDR1 and CDR2 from the germline V gene are SGHVS and FNYEAQ. The CDR3 is 14 residues long. Trimming removed 3 bases from V and 5 bases from J; junction bases left unmatched: 6. The CDR3 loop is CASSFLTGKETQYF. As DNA, the CDR3 is TGTGCCAGCAGCTTCCTGACAGGGAAGGAGACCCAGTACTTC.

In its sample, this clonotype was seen a few times. The chain has TRBV24-1 and TRBJ2-1; the D gene is possibly TRBD2 (6 bases). The CDR3 length is 15 residues. V gave up 4 bases and J gave up 7 bases, with 16 bases separating them. Germline V gene sequence: CDR1 KGHDR, CDR2 SFDVKD. The CDR3 sequence: CATSEGGSLANEQFF. The CDR3 nucleotides read TGTGCCACCAGTGAGGGGGGTAGTTTGGCAAATGAGCAGTTCTTC.

This clonotype was seen at least ten times. An end of the junction does not agree with germline; a read error may underlie this. This chain uses TRBV2 with TRBJ1-5; 9 bases are a match to TRBD1. This CDR3 is built from 15 residues. CDR1 and CDR2 from the germline V gene are SNHLY and FYNNEI. CDR3 DNA: TGTGCCACCAGTCCCGGGACAGGGAGCAATCAGCCCCAGCATTTT. Its protein is CATSPGTGSNQPQHF.